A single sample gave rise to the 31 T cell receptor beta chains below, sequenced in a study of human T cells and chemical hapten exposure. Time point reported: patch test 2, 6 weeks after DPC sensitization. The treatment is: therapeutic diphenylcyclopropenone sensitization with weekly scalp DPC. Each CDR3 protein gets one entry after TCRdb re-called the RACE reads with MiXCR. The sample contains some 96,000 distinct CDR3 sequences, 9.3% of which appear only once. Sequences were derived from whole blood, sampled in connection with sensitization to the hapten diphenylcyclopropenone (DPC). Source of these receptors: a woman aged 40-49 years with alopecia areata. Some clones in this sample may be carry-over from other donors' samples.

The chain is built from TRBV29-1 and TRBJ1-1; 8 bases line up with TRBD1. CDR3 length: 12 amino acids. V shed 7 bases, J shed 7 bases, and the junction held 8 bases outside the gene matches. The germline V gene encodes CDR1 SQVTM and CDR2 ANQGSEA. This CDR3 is CSGRTGYGEAFF. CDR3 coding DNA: TGCAGCGGGCGGACAGGGTACGGTGAAGCTTTCTTT.

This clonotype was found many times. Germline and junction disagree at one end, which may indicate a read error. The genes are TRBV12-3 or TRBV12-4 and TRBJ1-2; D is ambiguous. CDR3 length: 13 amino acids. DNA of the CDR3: TGTGCCAGCAGCTTAGGGTCGGGATATGGCTACACCTTC. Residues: CASSLGSGYGYTF.

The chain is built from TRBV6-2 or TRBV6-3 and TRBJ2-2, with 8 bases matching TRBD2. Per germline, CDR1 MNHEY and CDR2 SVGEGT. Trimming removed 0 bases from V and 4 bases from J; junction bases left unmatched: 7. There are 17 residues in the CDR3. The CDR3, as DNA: TGTGCCAGCAGTTACTCGCCGGGAGGGCTCGGCACCGGGGAGCTGTTTTTT. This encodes CASSYSPGGLGTGELFF.

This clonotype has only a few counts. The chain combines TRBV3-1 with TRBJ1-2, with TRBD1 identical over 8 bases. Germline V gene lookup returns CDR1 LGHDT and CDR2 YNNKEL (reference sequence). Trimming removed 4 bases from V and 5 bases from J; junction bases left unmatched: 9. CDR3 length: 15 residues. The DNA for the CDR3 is TGTGCCAGCAGCCCCCGACAGGGGAGGGGATATGGCTACACCTTC. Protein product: CASSPRQGRGYGYTF.

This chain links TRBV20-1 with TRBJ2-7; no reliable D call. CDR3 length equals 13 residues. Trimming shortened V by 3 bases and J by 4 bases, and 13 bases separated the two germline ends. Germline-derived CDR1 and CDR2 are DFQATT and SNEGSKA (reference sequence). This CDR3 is CSASSDGGYEQYF. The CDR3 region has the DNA TGCAGTGCTAGTTCTGATGGTGGATACGAGCAGTACTTC.

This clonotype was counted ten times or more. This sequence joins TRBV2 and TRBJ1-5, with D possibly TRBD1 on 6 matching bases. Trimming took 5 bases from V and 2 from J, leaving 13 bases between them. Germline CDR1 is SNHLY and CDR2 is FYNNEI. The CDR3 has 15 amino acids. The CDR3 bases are TGTGCCAGCAGTTCGGAGGCAGGGGGCAATCAGCCCCAGCATTTT. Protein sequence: CASSSEAGGNQPQHF.

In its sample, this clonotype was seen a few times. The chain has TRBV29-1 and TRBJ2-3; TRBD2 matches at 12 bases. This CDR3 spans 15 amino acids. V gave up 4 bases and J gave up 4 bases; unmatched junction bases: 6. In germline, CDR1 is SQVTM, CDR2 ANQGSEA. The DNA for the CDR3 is TGCAGCGTTGTTAGACTAGCGGGAGACGCAGATACGCAGTATTTT. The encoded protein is CSVVRLAGDADTQYF.

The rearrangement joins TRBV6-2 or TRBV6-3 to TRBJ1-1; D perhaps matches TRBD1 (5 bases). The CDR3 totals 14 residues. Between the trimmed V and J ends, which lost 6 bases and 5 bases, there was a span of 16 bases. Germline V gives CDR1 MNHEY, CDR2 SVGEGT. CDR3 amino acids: CASRRGDPGTEAFF. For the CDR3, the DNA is TGTGCCAGCAGGAGAGGGGACCCGGGGACTGAAGCTTTCTTT.

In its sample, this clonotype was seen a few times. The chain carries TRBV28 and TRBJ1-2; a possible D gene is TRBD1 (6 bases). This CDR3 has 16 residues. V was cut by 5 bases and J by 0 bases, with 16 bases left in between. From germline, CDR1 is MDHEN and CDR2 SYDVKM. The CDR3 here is CASSPYGDIANYGYTF. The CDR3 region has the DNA TGTGCCAGCAGTCCCTACGGGGACATAGCTAACTATGGCTACACCTTC.

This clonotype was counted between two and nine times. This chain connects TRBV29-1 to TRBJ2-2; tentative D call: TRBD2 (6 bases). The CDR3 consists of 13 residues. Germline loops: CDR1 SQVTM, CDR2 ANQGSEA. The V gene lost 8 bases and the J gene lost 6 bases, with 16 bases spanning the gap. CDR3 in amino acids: CSILRDSSGELFF. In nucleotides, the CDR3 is TGCAGCATTCTCCGGGACTCCTCCGGGGAGCTGTTTTTT.

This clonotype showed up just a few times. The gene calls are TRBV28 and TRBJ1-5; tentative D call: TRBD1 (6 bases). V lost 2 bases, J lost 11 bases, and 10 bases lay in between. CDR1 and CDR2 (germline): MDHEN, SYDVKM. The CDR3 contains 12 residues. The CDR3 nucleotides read TGTGCCAGCAGTTTAAAGACAGGCGCCCAGCATTTT. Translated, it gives CASSLKTGAQHF.

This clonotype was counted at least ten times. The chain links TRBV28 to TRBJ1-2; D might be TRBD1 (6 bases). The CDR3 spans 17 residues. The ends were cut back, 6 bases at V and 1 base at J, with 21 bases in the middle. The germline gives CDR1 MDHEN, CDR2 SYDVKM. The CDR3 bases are TGTGCCAGCAGGCCCGGGACACCAGAAGGACTTAACTATGGCTACACCTTC. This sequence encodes CASRPGTPEGLNYGYTF.

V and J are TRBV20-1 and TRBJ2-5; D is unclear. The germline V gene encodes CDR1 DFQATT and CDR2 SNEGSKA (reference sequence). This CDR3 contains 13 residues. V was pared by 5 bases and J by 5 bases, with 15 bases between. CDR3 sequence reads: CSALGQVTETQYF. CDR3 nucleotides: TGCAGTGCTTTAGGTCAAGTTACGGAGACCCAGTACTTC.

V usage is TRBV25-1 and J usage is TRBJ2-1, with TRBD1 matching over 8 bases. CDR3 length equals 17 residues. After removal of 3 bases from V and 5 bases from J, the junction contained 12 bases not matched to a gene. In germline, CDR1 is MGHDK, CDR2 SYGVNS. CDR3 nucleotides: TGTGCCAGCAGTGATCACGGAGCCGGGACAGGCCACAATGAGCAGTTCTTC. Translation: CASSDHGAGTGHNEQFF.

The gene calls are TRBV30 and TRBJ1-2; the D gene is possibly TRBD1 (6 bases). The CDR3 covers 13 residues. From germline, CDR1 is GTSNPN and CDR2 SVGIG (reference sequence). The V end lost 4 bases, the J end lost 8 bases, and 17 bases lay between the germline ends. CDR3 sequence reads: CAWTPLGGGGYTF. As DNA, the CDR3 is TGTGCCTGGACCCCTTTAGGAGGGGGAGGCTACACCTTC.

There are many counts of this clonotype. Written as DNA, the CDR3 is TGTGCCAGCAGCCAAGATGCAGCGATCGGCTACGAGCAGTACTTC. Amino acid sequence: CASSQDAAIGYEQYF. V is TRBV3-1 and J is TRBJ2-7; no firm D call. The CDR3 sequence is 15 residues long. Looked up from germline, CDR1 is LGHDT and CDR2 is YNNKEL (reference sequence). V was shortened by 0 bases and J by 3 bases, with 12 bases between the two germline ends.

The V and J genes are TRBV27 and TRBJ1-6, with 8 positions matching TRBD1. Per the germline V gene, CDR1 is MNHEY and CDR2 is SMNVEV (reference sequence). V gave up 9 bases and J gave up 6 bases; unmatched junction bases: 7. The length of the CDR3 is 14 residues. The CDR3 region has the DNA TGTGCCAGTGGCAGACAGGGGATTAATTCACCCCTCCACTTT. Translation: CASGRQGINSPLHF.

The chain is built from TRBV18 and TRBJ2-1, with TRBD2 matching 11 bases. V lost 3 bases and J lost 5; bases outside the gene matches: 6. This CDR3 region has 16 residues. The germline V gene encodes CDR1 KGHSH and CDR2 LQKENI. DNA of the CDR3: TGTGCCAGCTCACCCCCCGGGACTAGCGGAAACAATGAGCAGTTCTTC. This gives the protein CASSPPGTSGNNEQFF.

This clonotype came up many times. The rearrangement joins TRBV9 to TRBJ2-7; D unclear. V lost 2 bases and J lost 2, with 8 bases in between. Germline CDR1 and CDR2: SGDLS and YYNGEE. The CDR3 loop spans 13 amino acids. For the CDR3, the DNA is TGTGCCAGCAGCGTCGACCCAACCTACGAGCAGTACTTC. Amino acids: CASSVDPTYEQYF.

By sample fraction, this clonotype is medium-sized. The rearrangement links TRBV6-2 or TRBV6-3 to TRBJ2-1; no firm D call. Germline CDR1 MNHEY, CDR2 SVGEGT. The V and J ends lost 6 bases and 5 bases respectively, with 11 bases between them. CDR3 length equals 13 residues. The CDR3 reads CASSPDSHNEQFF. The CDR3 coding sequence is TGTGCCAGCAGCCCTGACTCACACAATGAGCAGTTCTTC.

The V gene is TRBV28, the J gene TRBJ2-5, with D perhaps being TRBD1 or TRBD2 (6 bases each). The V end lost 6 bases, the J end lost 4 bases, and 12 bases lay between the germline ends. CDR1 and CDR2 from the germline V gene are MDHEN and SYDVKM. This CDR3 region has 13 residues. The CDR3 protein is CASRRGARETQYF. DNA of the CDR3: TGTGCCAGCAGAAGGGGGGCGAGAGAGACCCAGTACTTC. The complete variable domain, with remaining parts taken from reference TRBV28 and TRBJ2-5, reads DVKVTQSSRYLVKRTGEKVFLECVQDMDHENMFWYRQDPGLGLRLIYFSYDVKMKEKGDIPEGYSVSREKKERFSLILESASTNQTSMYLCASRRGARETQYFGPGTRLLVL.

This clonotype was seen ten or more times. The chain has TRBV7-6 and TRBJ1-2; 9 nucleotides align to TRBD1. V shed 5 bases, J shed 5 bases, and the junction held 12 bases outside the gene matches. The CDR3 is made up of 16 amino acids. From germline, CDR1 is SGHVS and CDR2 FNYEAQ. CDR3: CASSPMAGQGHYGYTF. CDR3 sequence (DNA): TGTGCCAGCAGCCCCATGGCGGGACAGGGCCATTATGGCTACACCTTC. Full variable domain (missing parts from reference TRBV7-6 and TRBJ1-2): GAGVSQSPRYKVTKRGQDVALRCDPISGHVSLYWYRQALGQGPEFLTYFNYEAQQDKSGLPNDRFSAERPEGSISTLTIQRTEQRDSAMYRCASSPMAGQGHYGYTFGSGTRLTVV.

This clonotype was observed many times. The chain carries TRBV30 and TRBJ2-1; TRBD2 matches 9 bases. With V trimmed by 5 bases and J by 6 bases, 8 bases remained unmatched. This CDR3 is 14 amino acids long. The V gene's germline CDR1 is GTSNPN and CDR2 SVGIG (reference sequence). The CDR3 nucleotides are TGTGCCTGGGCCGCTAGCGGGATTTTCAATGAGCAGTTCTTC. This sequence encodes CAWAASGIFNEQFF.

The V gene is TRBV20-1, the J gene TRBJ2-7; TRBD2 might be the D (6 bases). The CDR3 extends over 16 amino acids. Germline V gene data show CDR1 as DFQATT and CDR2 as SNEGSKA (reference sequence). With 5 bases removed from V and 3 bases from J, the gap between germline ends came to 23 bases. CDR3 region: CSAWGDRGTSSYEQYF. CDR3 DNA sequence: TGCAGTGCTTGGGGTGATCGCGGGACTTCTAGCTACGAGCAGTACTTC.

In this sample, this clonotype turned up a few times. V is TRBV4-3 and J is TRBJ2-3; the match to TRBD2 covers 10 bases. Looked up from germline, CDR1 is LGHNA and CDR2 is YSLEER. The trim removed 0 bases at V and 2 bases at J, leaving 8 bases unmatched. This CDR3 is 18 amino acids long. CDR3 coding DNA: TGCGCCAGCAGCCAAGATCTTGTAGGACTAGCGGCCACAGATACGCAGTATTTT. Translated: CASSQDLVGLAATDTQYF.

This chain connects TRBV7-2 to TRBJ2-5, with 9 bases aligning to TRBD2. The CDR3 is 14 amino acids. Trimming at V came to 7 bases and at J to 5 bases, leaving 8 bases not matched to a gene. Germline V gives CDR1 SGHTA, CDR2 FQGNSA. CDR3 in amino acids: CASNRAGGPETQYF. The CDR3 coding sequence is TGTGCCAGCAACCGGGCGGGAGGGCCGGAGACCCAGTACTTC.

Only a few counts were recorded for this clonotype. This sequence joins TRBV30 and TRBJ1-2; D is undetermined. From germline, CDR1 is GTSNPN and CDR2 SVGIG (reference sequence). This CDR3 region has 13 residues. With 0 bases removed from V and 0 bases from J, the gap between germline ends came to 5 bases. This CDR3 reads CAWSVDPNYGYTF. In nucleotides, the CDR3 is TGTGCCTGGAGTGTAGATCCTAACTATGGCTACACCTTC. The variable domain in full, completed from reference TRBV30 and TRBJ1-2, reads SQTIHQWPATLVQPVGSPLSLECTVEGTSNPNLYWYRQAAGRGLQLLFYSVGIGQISSEVPQNLSASRPQDRQFILSSKKLLLSDSGFYLCAWSVDPNYGYTFGSGTRLTVV.

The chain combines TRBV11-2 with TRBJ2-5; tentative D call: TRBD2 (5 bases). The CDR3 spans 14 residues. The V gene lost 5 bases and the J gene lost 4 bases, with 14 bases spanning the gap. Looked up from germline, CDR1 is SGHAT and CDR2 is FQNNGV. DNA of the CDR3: TGTGCCAGCAGCCTAACTAGGCGGGCAGAGACCCAGTACTTC. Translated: CASSLTRRAETQYF.

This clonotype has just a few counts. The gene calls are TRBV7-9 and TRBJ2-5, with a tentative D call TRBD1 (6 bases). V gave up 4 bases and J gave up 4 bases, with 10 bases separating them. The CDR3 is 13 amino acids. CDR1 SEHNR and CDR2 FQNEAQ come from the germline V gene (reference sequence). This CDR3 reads CASSWAGAETQYF. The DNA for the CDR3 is TGTGCCAGCAGCTGGGCAGGGGCAGAGACCCAGTACTTC.

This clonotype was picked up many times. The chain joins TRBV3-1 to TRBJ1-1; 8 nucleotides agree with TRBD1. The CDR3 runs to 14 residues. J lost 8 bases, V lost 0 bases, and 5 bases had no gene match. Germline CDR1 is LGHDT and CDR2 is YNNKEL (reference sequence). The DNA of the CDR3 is TGTGCCAGCAGCCAAGATACGGCAGGGGGCGAAGCTTTCTTT. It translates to CASSQDTAGGEAFF.

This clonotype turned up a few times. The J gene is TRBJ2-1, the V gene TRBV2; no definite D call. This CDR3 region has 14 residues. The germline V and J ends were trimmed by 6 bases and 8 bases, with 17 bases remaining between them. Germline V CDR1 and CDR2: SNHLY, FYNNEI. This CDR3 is CASSELSRSDEQFF. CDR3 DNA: TGTGCCAGCAGCGAACTTAGCCGATCCGATGAGCAGTTCTTC.